This T cell receptor beta chain was sequenced for a study of T cells in localized non-small cell lung cancer. Sequencing was performed with immunoSEQ multiplex PCR; in TCRdb, only in-frame clones are kept and a portion is missing. The sample shows fewer than 3,000 clones, more than 30% of them seen only once. CDR3 length equals 16 residues. Note on this clone: What it binds is not known.

Study-level findings and limits: Tumor trailed uninvolved adjacent lung in T cell clonality, which peaked there. Tumor samples were not multi-region, leaving intratumor heterogeneity unexcluded. Researchers found a median approximately 57 of the top 100 tumor clones in adjacent lung.

This material consisted of lung tumor tissue, taken before any cancer treatment. This clonotype was sampled from a female donor at least 60 years old with stage II squamous cell lung carcinoma. The rearrangement links TRBV1 to TRBJ2-5; TRBD2, the table's D call, was not compared with the DNA. TRBV1 is deemed a pseudogene. The CDR3 region is CASSQDQAGFGETQYF. Written as DNA, the CDR3 is TGCGCCAGCAGCCAAGATCAAGCGGGGTTCGGGGAGACCCAGTACTTC.